This T cell receptor (beta chain) was found in a study of shared clonotypes between healthy human individuals. Partitioning of CD4+ cells yielded a CD45RA+ naive subset and a CD45RA-negative memory subset. This clone was picked up a small number of times. Between the trimmed V and J ends, which lost 5 bases and 6 bases, there was a span of 10 bases. This CDR3 is built from 12 residues. CDR1 is MDHEN, CDR2 SYDVKM, per germline. Sequenced by immunoSEQ multiplex PCR; TCRdb stores in-frame clones only, minus some. Among under 1,100,000 clones listed, roughly 80% were seen once. The V gene is TRBV28, the J gene TRBJ1-2, with D hard to call. Sequenced input: memory CD4+ T cells sorted from blood. Noted subset: CD45RA-negative fraction. The receptor's source is a young man in good health. The CDR3 sequence: CASSVGLNGYTF. CDR3 in DNA: TGTGCCAGCAGTGTCGGGTTAAATGGCTACACCTTC.